This T cell receptor (beta chain) was sequenced during a study of T-cell reconstitution after alpha-beta-depleted transplantation in children. The CDR3 is 19 amino acids. The germline CDR1 and CDR2 sequences are SQVTM and ANQGSEA. The V end was cut by 4 bases, the J end by 2 bases, with 30 bases between. Using unique molecular identifiers, the investigators prepared the TCRbeta library. TCRdb redid the calling of the PCR reads with MiXCR, one entry per CDR3 protein. The data contain roughly 610,000 distinct CDR3 sequences, 8% to 11% of them singletons. This clonotype was counted at least ten times. The V call is TRBV29-1, the J call TRBJ2-7; a weak D match, TRBD2 (5 bases). Material: PBMCs from the stem cell graft donor, obtained from the stem cell graft. The source of this sequence is a human donor who donated a stem cell graft to a child with acute myeloid leukemia. CDR3: CSVVPSGRSGLAITYEQYF. CDR3 nucleotides: TGCAGCGTTGTTCCAAGCGGACGGAGTGGACTCGCTATTACCTACGAGCAGTACTTC.